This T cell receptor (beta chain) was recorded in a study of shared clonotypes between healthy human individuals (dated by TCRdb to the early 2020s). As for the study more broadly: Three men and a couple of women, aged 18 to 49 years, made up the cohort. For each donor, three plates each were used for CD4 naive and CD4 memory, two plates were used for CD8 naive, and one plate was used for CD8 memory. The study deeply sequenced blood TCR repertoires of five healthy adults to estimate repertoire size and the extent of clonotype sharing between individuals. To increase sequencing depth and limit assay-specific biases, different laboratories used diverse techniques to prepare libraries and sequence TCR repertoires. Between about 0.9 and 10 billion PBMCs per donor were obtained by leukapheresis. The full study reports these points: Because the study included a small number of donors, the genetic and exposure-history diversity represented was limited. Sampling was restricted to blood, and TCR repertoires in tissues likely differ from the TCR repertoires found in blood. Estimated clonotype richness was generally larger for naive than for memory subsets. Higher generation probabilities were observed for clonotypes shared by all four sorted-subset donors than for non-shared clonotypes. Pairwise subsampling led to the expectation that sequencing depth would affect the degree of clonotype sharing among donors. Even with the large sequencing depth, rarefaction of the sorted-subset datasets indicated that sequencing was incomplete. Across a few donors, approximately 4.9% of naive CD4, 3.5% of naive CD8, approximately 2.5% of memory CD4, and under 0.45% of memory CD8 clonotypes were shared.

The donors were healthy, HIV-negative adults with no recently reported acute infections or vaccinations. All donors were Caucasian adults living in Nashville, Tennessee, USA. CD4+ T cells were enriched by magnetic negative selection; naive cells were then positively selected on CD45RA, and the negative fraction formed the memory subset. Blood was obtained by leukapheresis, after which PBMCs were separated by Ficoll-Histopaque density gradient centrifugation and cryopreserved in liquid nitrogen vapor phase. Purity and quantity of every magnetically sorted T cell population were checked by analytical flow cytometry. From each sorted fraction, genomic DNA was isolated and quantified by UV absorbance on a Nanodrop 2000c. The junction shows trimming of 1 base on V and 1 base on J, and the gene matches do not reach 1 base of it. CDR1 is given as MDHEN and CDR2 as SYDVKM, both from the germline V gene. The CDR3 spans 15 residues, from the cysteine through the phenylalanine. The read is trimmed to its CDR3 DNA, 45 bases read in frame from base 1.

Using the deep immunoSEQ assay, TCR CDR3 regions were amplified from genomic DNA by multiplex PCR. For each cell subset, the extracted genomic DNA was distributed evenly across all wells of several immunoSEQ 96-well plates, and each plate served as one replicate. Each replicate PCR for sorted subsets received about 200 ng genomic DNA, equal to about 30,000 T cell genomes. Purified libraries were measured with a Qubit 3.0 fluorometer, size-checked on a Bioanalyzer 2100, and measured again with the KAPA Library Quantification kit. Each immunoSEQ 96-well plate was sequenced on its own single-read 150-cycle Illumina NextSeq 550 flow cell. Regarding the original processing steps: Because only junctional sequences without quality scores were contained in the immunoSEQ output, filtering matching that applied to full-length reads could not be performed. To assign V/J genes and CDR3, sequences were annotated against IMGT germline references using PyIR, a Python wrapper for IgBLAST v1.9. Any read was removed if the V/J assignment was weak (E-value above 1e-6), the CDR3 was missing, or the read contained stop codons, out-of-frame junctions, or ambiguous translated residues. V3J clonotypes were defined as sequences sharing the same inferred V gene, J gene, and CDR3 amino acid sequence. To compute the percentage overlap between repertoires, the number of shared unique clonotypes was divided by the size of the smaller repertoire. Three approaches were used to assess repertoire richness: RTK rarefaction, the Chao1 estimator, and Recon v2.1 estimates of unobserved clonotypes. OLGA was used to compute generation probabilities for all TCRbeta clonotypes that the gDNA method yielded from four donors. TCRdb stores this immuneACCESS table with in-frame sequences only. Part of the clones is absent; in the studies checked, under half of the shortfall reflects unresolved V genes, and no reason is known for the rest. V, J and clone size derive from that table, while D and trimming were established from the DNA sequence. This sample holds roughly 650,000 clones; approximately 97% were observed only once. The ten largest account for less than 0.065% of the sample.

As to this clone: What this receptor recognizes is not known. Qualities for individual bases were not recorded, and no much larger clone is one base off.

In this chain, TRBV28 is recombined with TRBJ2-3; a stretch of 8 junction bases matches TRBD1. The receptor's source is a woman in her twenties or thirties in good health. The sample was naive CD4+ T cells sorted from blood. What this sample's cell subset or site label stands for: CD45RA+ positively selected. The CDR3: CASSLSGGGTDTQYF. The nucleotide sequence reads TGTGCCAGCAGTTTATCAGGGGGCGGCACAGATACGCAGTATTTT.